The T cell receptor beta chain under discussion was sequenced for a study of cytomegalovirus exposure and HLA in healthy donors. V lost 0 bases, J lost 1 base, and 9 bases lay in between. There are 15 residues in the CDR3. The V gene's germline CDR1 is GTSNPN and CDR2 SVGIG (reference sequence). Points on this clone: The antigen is not known.

Points from the study as a whole: V- and J-gene trimming in TCR beta was tied to a missense DCLRE1C variant by an analysis performed later.

Vbeta (60) and Jbeta (13) primers were used in the PCR. Method: immunoSEQ multiplex PCR; TCRdb's copy keeps in-frame clones and lacks some. Here the sample spans around 200,000 clones, around 81% being singletons. V is TRBV30 and J is TRBJ2-2; D possibly corresponds to TRBD2 (5 bases). Source material: PBMCs. This clonotype originated in a woman aged 50 to 60 in good health and CMV-seropositive. The CDR3 DNA follows: TGTGCCTGGAGTGTACGGGGTTGGAACACCGGGGAGCTGTTTTTT. This translates into CAWSVRGWNTGELFF.